This T cell receptor (beta chain) was documented in a study of blood T cell repertoires in COVID-19. Germline CDR1 SGHRS, CDR2 YFSETQ. The ends lost 4 bases at V and 3 bases at J; junction bases unmatched: 8. This CDR3 contains 17 residues. Clones were read by immunoSEQ multiplex PCR, and TCRdb kept only the in-frame ones, dropping some. The repertoire holds about 170,000 clones, with 80% to 90% as singletons. This clonotype was obtained from a woman over 75 with COVID-19, enrolled during active disease. Material: peripheral blood. V is TRBV5-1 and J is TRBJ2-5; 14 positions agree with TRBD2. CDR3 sequence: CASSRRLAGGPEETQYF. The CDR3, as DNA: TGCGCCAGCAGCCGACGACTAGCGGGAGGGCCTGAAGAGACCCAGTACTTC. Drawing the rest from reference TRBV5-1 and TRBJ2-5, the complete variable domain is KAGVTQTPRYLIKTRGQQVTLSCSPISGHRSVSWYQQTPGQGLQFLFEYFSETQRNKGNFPGRFSGRQFSNSRSEMNVSTLELGDSALYLCASSRRLAGGPEETQYFGPGTRLLVL.